This paragraph covers one T cell receptor beta chain sequence. As originally analysed: From reference gene primer amplification, estimates of nucleated cell counts were derived. The method was immunoSEQ multiplex PCR; TCRdb's version includes in-frame clones alone and lacks a portion of them. The V and J calls and clone size are taken from that table; D and trimming were inferred from the DNA. The sample has 250,000 or so clones; about 86% are singletons. The data were taken from a study of blood T cell repertoires in COVID-19. Looking at the study overall: T cells, B-cell-depleted T cells, or PBMCs supplied cDNA or gDNA.

Participant age was about 18 to 89 years, and participants resided in approximately 25 US areas. Self-reported history from a screening survey and questionnaire set each donor's cohort. The clonotype was recovered from a man between 50 and 59 years old who had recovered from COVID-19. Sequences were obtained from PBMCs or T cells enriched from blood (not recorded which).

CDR3 protein: CATSDFHSNQPQHF. Here the CDR3 DNA reads TGTGCCACCAGTGATTTTCATAGCAATCAGCCCCAGCATTTT. V usage is TRBV24-1 and J usage is TRBJ1-5; D is uncertain. Trimming took off 1 base at V and 0 bases at J, with 3 bases between the two ends. This CDR3 has 14 amino acids. Germline values: CDR1 KGHDR, CDR2 SFDVKD.